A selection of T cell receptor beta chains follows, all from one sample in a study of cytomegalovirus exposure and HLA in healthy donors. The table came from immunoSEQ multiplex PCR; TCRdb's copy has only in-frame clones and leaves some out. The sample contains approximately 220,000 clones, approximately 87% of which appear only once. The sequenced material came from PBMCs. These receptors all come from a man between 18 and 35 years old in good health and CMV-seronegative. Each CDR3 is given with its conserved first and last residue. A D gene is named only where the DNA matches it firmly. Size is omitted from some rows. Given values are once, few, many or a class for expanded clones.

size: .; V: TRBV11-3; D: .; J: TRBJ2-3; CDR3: CASSLKLSTDTQYF; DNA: TGTGCCAGCAGCTTAAAGCTAAGCACAGATACGCAGTATTTT
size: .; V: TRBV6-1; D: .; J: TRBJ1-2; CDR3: CASSEASLRGGYTF; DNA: TGTGCCAGCAGTGAAGCGTCCCTACGCGGTGGCTACACCTTC
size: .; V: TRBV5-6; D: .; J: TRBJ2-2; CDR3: CASSTIPGTQNTGELFF; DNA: TGTGCCAGCAGCACAATCCCCGGGACACAGAACACCGGGGAGCTGTTTTTT
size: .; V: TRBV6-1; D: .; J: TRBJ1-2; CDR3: CASSESRPNYGYTF; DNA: TGTGCCAGCAGTGAAAGCAGGCCTAACTATGGCTACACCTTC
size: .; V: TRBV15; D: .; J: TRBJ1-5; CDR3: CAIAGDSSNQPQHF; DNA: TGTGCCATCGCAGGGGATAGTAGCAATCAGCCCCAGCATTTT
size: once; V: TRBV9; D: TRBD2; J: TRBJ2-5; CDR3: CASSVDASGQGQTQYF; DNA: TGTGCCAGCAGCGTAGATGCTAGCGGGCAAGGGCAGACCCAGTACTTC
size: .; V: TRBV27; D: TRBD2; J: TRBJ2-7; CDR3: CASRRTSGTTYEQYF; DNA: TGTGCCAGCAGGCGGACTAGCGGGACAACCTACGAGCAGTACTTC
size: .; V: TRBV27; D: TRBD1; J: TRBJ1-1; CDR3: CASRRDRGRLNTEAFF; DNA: TGTGCCAGCAGGCGAGACAGGGGCCGATTGAACACTGAAGCTTTCTTT
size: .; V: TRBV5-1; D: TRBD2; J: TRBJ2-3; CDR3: CASGSSGRAPDTQYF; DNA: TGCGCCAGCGGCTCTAGCGGGAGGGCCCCAGATACGCAGTATTTT
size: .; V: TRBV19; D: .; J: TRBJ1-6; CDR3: CASSVAVYNSPLHF; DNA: TGTGCCAGTAGTGTTGCAGTTTATAATTCACCCCTCCACTTT
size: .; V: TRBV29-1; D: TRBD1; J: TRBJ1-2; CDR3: CSATGGVDGYTF; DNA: TGCAGCGCCACAGGGGGGGTTGATGGCTACACCTTC
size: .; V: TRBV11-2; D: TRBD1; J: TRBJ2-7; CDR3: CASRGQGGPYEQYF; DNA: TGTGCCAGCCGCGGACAGGGAGGTCCCTACGAGCAGTACTTC
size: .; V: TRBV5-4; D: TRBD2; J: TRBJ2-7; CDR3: CASSLSGGAYEQYF; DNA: TGTGCCAGCAGCTTGAGCGGGGGGGCATACGAGCAGTACTTC
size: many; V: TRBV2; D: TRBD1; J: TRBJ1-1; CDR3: CASREDREAFF; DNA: TGTGCCAGCAGAGAAGACAGGGAGGCTTTCTTT
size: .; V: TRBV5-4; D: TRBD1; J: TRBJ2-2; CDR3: CASSPPDRGLGGELFF; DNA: TGTGCCAGCAGCCCGCCTGACAGGGGGCTAGGCGGGGAGCTGTTTTTT
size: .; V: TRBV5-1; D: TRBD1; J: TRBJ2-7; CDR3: CASSGDGRGTGEQYF; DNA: TGCGCCAGCAGCGGGGACGGCAGGGGGACGGGGGAGCAGTACTTC
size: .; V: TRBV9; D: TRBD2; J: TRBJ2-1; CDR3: CASSVGGTSGSYEQFF; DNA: TGTGCCAGCAGCGTAGGGGGGACTAGCGGGAGCTATGAGCAGTTCTTC
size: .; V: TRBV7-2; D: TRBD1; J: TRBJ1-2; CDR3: CASSLRVPGTGGLYGYTF; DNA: TGTGCCAGCAGCTTAAGGGTCCCCGGGACAGGGGGCCTCTATGGCTACACCTTC
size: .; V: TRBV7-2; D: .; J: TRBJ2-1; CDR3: CASSFKASNEQFF; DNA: TGTGCCAGCAGCTTTAAAGCGAGCAATGAGCAGTTCTTC
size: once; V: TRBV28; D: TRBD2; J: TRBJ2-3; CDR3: CASRPGLAVTQYF; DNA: TGTGCCAGCAGGCCCGGACTAGCGGTAACGCAGTATTTT
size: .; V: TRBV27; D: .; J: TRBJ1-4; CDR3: CASSSRRGGTTNEKLFF; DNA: TGTGCCAGCAGTTCCCGCCGGGGGGGGACAACTAATGAAAAACTGTTTTTT
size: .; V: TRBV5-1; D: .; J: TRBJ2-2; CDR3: CASSTRVGNTGELFF; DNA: TGCGCCAGCAGCACCAGGGTAGGGAACACCGGGGAGCTGTTTTTT
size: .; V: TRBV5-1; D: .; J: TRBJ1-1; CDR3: CASSPVGWGQNTEAFF; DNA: TGCGCCAGCAGCCCGGTGGGTTGGGGACAAAACACTGAAGCTTTCTTT
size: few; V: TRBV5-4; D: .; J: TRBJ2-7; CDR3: CASSLGSVTYEQYF; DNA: TGTGCCAGCAGCTTGGGTAGTGTCACCTACGAGCAGTACTTC
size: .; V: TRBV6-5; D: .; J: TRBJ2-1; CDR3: CASTNGGEQFF; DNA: TGTGCCAGCACCAACGGGGGTGAGCAGTTCTTC
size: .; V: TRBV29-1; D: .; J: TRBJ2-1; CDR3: CSVVEHNEQFF; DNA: TGCAGCGTTGTTGAGCACAATGAGCAGTTCTTC
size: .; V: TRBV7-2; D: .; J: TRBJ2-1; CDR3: CASSLGPRRSNEQFF; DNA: TGTGCCAGCAGCTTAGGGCCGAGGCGAAGCAATGAGCAGTTCTTC
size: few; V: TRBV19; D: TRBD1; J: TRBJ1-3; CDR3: CATHGTGDRGTIYF; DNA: TGTGCCACCCACGGGACAGGTGATCGGGGCACCATATATTTT
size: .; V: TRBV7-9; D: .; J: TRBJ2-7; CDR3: CASSLEQTNLYEQYF; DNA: TGTGCCAGCAGCTTAGAACAGACCAATCTTTACGAGCAGTACTTC
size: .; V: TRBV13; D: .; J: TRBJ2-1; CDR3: CASSLGERPEQFF; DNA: TGTGCCAGCAGCTTAGGAGAGCGGCCGGAGCAGTTCTTC
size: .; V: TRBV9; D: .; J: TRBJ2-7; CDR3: CASSVLGHEQYF; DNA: TGTGCCAGCAGCGTTTTGGGCCACGAGCAGTACTTC
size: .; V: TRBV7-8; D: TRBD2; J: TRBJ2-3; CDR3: CASSLARSGADTQYF; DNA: TGTGCCAGCAGCTTAGCACGAAGCGGGGCAGATACGCAGTATTTT
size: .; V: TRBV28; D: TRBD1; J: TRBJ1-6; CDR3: CASSPGQYNSPLHF; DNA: TGTGCCAGCAGTCCGGGACAGTATAATTCACCCCTCCACTTT
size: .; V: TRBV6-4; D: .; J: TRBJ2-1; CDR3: CASSAEGLSEQFF; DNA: TGTGCCAGCAGTGCGGAGGGATTGAGTGAGCAGTTCTTC
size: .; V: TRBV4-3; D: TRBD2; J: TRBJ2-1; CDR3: CASSQGLASNEQFF; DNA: TGCGCCAGCAGCCAGGGACTAGCGAGCAATGAGCAGTTCTTC
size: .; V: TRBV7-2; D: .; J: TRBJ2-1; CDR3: CASSLVGGDNEQFF; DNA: TGTGCCAGCAGCTTAGTCGGCGGGGACAATGAGCAGTTCTTC
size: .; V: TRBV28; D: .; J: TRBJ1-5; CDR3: CASSFGGRRNQPQHF; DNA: TGTGCCAGCAGTTTTGGGGGCAGGCGCAATCAGCCCCAGCATTTT
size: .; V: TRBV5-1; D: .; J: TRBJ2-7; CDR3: CASREGDPYEQYF; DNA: TGCGCCAGCAGAGAGGGGGACCCCTACGAGCAGTACTTC
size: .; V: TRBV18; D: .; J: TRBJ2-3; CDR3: CASAPGAGTDTQYF; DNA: TGTGCCAGCGCCCCGGGAGCCGGCACAGATACGCAGTATTTT
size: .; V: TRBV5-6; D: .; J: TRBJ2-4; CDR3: CASSSGDGLIIQYF; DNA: TGTGCCAGCAGCTCAGGGGACGGCCTGATCATTCAGTACTTC
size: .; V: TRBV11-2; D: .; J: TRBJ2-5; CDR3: CASSLDVQLETQYF; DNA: TGTGCCAGCAGCTTAGACGTGCAGTTAGAGACCCAGTACTTC
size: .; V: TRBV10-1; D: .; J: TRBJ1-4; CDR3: CASSDSLTDEKLFF; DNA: TGCGCCAGCAGTGACTCCTTGACTGATGAAAAACTGTTTTTT
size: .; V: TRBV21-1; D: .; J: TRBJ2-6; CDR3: CASSKGVFSGANVLTF; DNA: TGTGCCAGCAGCAAGGGAGTCTTCTCTGGGGCCAACGTCCTGACTTTC
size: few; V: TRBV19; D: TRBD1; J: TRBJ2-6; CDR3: CATMTGRAGANVLTF; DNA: TGTGCCACCATGACAGGGCGAGCTGGGGCCAACGTCCTGACTTTC
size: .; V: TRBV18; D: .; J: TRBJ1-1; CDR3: CASSPSGGANTEAFF; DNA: TGTGCCAGCTCACCGTCGGGGGGCGCGAACACTGAAGCTTTCTTT
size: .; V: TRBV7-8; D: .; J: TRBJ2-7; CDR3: CASSWPEGNEQYF; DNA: TGTGCCAGCAGCTGGCCGGAGGGGAACGAGCAGTACTTC
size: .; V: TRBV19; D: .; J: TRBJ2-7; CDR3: CASKKRHREREQYF; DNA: TGTGCCAGTAAGAAGAGGCACAGGGAACGCGAGCAGTACTTC
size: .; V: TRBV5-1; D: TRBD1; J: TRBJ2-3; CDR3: CASSARQGSDTQYF; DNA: TGCGCCAGCAGCGCCCGACAGGGATCAGATACGCAGTATTTT
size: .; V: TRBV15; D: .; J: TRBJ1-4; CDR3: CATSRGGFKEKLFF; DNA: TGTGCCACCAGCAGAGGCGGGTTTAAGGAAAAACTGTTTTTT
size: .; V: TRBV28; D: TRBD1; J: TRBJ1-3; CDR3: CASCRGPLSGNTIYF; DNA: TGTGCCAGCTGCAGGGGGCCCCTCTCTGGAAACACCATATATTTT
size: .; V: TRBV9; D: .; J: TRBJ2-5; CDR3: CASSRRLQETQYF; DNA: TGTGCCAGCAGCCGGAGACTTCAAGAGACCCAGTACTTC
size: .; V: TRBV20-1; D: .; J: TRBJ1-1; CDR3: CSAWVGGPLF; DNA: TGCAGTGCTTGGGTCGGGGGGCCCCTCTTT
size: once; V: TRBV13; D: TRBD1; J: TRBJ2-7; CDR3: CASSFPGQGLYEQYF; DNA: TGTGCCAGCAGCTTCCCGGGACAGGGGTTGTACGAGCAGTACTTC
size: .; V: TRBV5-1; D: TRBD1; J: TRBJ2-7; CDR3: CASERGDRSHEQYF; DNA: TGCGCCAGTGAGCGCGGGGACAGGTCCCACGAGCAGTACTTC
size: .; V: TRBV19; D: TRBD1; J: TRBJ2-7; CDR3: CASSMVQGAYEQYF; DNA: TGTGCCAGTAGTATGGTACAGGGGGCCTACGAGCAGTACTTC